This is a list of T cell receptor beta chains from one sample in a study of CD8+ T cells in alopecia areata. The data were produced by immunoSEQ multiplex PCR, yet TCRdb's version contains in-frame clones alone and is incomplete. The sample carries 100,000 to 120,000 clones, 45% to 70% recorded once. Material: CD8+ T cells sorted from blood. All receptors derive from a human donor in good health. The conserved cysteine and the conserved F or W are not part of the CDR3 here. A row's size may be missing; if present it is once, few, many or a size class.

v_call	clone_size	j_call	cdr3_aa
TRBV5-6	NA	TRBJ2-7	ASSAGTASYEQY
TRBV7-8	NA	TRBJ1-2	ASSFDTGLSNYGYT
TRBV29-1	NA	TRBJ2-7	SIHPGDSYEQY
TRBV6-1	NA	TRBJ2-1	ASSQRNSGINEQF
TRBV27	few	TRBJ2-1	ASRGGTYYNEQF
TRBV6-1	NA	TRBJ1-2	ASSEVPDSYGYT
TRBV29-1	once	TRBJ2-7	SVRHPGQGAYEQY
TRBV4-3	NA	TRBJ1-6	ASSQGHSPLH
TRBV7-9	once	TRBJ1-4	ASSSHTGTDYTNEKLF
TRBV6-4	many	TRBJ2-2	ASSDSASGNTGELF
TRBV19	few	TRBJ1-2	ASSIPESNYGYT
TRBV6-5	once	TRBJ1-6	ASSSGVFSPLH
TRBV7-9	NA	TRBJ2-7	ASSLDREEPYEQY
TRBV7-2	NA	TRBJ2-1	ASSLRDRAYNEQF
TRBV4-1	NA	TRBJ2-7	ASSQEAGTRGEQY
TRBV6-5	NA	TRBJ2-2	ASSYRAIPNTGELF
TRBV13	NA	TRBJ2-3	ASSSTSGGALGRDTQY